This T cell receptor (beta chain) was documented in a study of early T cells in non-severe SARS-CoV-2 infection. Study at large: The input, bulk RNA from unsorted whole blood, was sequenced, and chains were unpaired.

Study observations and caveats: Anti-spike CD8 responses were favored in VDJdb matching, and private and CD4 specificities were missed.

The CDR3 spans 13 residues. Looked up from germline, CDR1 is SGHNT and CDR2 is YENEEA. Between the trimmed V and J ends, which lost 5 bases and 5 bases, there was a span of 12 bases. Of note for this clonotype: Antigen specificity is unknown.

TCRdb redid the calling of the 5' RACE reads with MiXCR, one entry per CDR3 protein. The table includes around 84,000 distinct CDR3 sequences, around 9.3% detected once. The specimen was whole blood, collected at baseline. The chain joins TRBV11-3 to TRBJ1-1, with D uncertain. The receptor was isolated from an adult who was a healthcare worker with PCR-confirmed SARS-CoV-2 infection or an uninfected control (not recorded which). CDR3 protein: CASSTKPGTEAFF. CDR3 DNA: TGTGCCAGCAGCACGAAGCCTGGGACTGAAGCTTTCTTT.